These 12 T cell receptor beta chains share one sample of origin, sequenced in a study of post-analysis software for immune sequencing data. Study-level points and caveats: Patients had higher frequencies than controls of about 5 TRBV segments, including TRBV5-6, TRBV5-1 and TRBV20-1.

The antigens of these receptors remain unknown. TCR beta libraries were prepared from cDNA with unique molecular identifiers. MiXCR, applied by TCRdb to the PCR reads, yields one record per CDR3 protein. This sample yields about 820,000 distinct CDR3 sequences, of which approximately 53% are seen a single time; roughly 4.4% belongs to the top ten. The sample taken for sequencing was blood. These receptors all stem from a girl aged 5 to 17 with multiple sclerosis.

This clonotype was counted between two and nine times. The chain joins TRBV5-1 to TRBJ2-7; tentative D call: TRBD1 (8 bases). With the DNA end fitting TRBJ2-4 better, the J assignment may be wrong. CDR1 is SGHRS and CDR2 is YFSETQ in the germline V gene. CDR3 size: 15 residues. CDR3 nucleotide sequence: TGCGCCAGCAGCTTGGACAGGGGGGGGTTAAACATTCAGTACTTC. Its protein is CASSLDRGGLNIQYF.

J is TRBJ2-3 and V is TRBV7-2, with 7 bases aligning to TRBD2. V was pared by 5 bases and J by 4 bases, with 9 bases of the junction left unmatched. Germline V gene lookup returns CDR1 SGHTA and CDR2 FQGNSA. The CDR3 contains 15 residues. The CDR3 loop reads CASSTFGGVADTQYF. CDR3 DNA sequence: TGTGCCAGCAGCACCTTTGGGGGGGTAGCAGATACGCAGTATTTT.

V is TRBV6-5 and J is TRBJ2-1, with TRBD2 matching 9 bases. Germline values: CDR1 MNHEY, CDR2 SVGAGI. The CDR3 runs to 15 residues. The trim removed 2 bases at V and 12 bases at J, leaving 11 bases unmatched. The CDR3, as DNA: TGTGCCAGCAGTTACCGGGGACTAGCAGGGTGGGTGCAGTTCTTC. Amino acids: CASSYRGLAGWVQFF.

The chain carries TRBV10-3 and TRBJ2-1; D is possibly TRBD2 (5 bases). Per the germline V gene, CDR1 is ENHRY and CDR2 is SYGVKD. CDR3 length equals 15 residues. With 8 bases removed from V and 5 bases from J, the gap between germline ends came to 19 bases. The CDR3 DNA follows: TGTGCCATCCAAAACTCCCCGGACGGGAACAATGAGCAGTTCTTC. Encoded protein: CAIQNSPDGNNEQFF.

J is TRBJ1-1 and V is TRBV12-3 or TRBV12-4; D not certain. V was clipped by 3 bases and J by 4 bases, with 15 bases between them. The CDR3 extends over 15 amino acids. CDR3 in DNA: TGTGCCAGCAGTTTTCGGTTTGGGTTGGGCACTGAAGCTTTCTTT. Translating it yields CASSFRFGLGTEAFF.

The V and J genes are TRBV7-9 and TRBJ2-7, with D perhaps matching TRBD2 (7 bases). From germline, CDR1 is SEHNR and CDR2 FQNEAQ (reference sequence). This CDR3 has 18 amino acids. The germline V and J ends were trimmed by 1 base and 2 bases, with 21 bases remaining between them. The CDR3 DNA reads TGTGCCAGCAGCTTAGGATCGCTGTTGGGGGGGCAAACCTACGAGCAGTACTTC. Protein: CASSLGSLLGGQTYEQYF. Complete variable domain (other parts from reference TRBV7-9 and TRBJ2-7): DTGVSQNPRHKITKRGQNVTFRCDPISEHNRLYWYRQTLGQGPEFLTYFQNEAQLEKSRLLSDRFSAERPKGSFSTLEIQRTEQGDSAMYLCASSLGSLLGGQTYEQYFGPGTRLTVT.

This clonotype has a handful of counts. This chain joins TRBV6-5 and TRBJ2-7, with no clear D. The germline CDR1 and CDR2 sequences are MNHEY and SVGAGI. CDR3 length: 14 amino acids. V was shortened by 6 bases and J by 5 bases, with 17 bases between the two germline ends. DNA of the CDR3: TGTGCCAGCAGCCCCGGGTCCCTGGGCCACGAGCAGTACTTC. Its translation is CASSPGSLGHEQYF.

CDR3 sequence (DNA): TGTGCCAGCAGTTTAGGAGGGGGGATGTCCTACGAGCAGTACTTC. Protein product: CASSLGGGMSYEQYF. This chain uses TRBV28 with TRBJ2-7, with D tentatively TRBD1 or TRBD2 (6 bases each). The germline CDR1 and CDR2 sequences are MDHEN and SYDVKM. CDR3 length: 15 amino acids. Trimming removed 2 bases from V and 1 base from J, with 12 bases in between.

A word on this clonotype: The junction departs from germline at one end; a sequencing error may be responsible. V gene TRBV7-9 combines with J gene TRBJ2-2; no firm D call. Germline V gene sequence: CDR1 SEHNR, CDR2 FQNEAQ (reference sequence). The CDR3 spans 15 residues. CDR3 residues: CASRLAWASTGELFF. The CDR3 nucleotides read TGTGCCAGCAGGTTAGCCTGGGCCTCCACCGGGGAGCTGTTTTTT.

The genes are TRBV7-2 and TRBJ1-2; 8 bases map to TRBD1. V lost 3 bases, J lost 7 bases, and 10 bases stayed unmatched. The CDR3 spans 15 residues. CDR1 is SGHTA and CDR2 is FQGNSA in the germline V gene. The CDR3 protein is CASSFMLGQESGYTF. As DNA, the CDR3 is TGTGCCAGCAGCTTCATGTTGGGACAGGAAAGTGGCTACACCTTC.

The genes are TRBV20-1 and TRBJ2-3; TRBD1 matches 7 bases. Unmatched junction bases numbered 11, after V lost 6 bases and J lost 2 bases. The CDR3 extends over 15 amino acids. Germline V lookup: CDR1 DFQATT, CDR2 SNEGSKA (reference sequence). The CDR3 spells CSAPDYRGATDTQYF. CDR3 DNA sequence: TGCAGTGCGCCAGATTACAGGGGCGCCACAGATACGCAGTATTTT.

This clonotype has just a few counts. The chain couples TRBV25-1 to TRBJ2-5; tentatively, D is TRBD2 (7 bases). The J call could be wrong; TRBJ2-7 is a better fit for the DNA end. There are 14 residues in the CDR3. Germline CDR1 is MGHDK and CDR2 is SYGVNS. CDR3 protein: CASRMGGPPYEQYF. The CDR3 DNA reads as TGTGCCAGCAGAATGGGGGGGCCCCCCTACGAGCAGTACTTC.